Listed here are 28 T cell receptor beta chains from one sample, sequenced in a study of beta chain features in type 1 diabetes. Every bit of the isolated RNA underwent reverse transcription, so sequencing read expressed TCRB transcripts. Measured with immunoSEQ multiplex PCR; TCRdb has only the in-frame clones, and not every one. The sample consists of under 300,000 clones, 25% to 35% of them appearing once. Sequenced: central memory CD4+ T cells from blood. The receptors derive from a young man in good health.

This clone has ten or more counts. V is TRBV6-7 and J is TRBJ2-5; D is unclear. TRBV6-7 is reported as an ORF; its role is uncertain. This CDR3 is 13 amino acids long. Deletions cut 0 bases from V and 3 bases from J, with 5 bases between. The CDR3 DNA reads TGTGCCAGCAGTTACTCACGGGAAGAGACCCAGTACTTC. This gives the protein CASSYSREETQYF.

The CDR3: CSVEIDTDTQYF. The CDR3 nucleotides are TGCAGCGTTGAAATAGACACAGATACGCAGTATTTT. The chain recombines TRBV29-1 with TRBJ2-3; D not certain. V shed 2 bases and J shed 2 bases, with 5 bases lying between them. Germline V CDR1 and CDR2: SQVTM, ANQGSEA. The CDR3 runs 12 residues.

This chain joins TRBV29-1 and TRBJ2-3, with a weak D call TRBD2 (6 bases). V was cut by 4 bases and J by 7 bases, with 12 bases left in between. CDR3 length: 12 amino acids. CDR1 is SQVTM, CDR2 ANQGSEA, per germline. In nucleotides, the CDR3 is TGCAGCGTTGTTGGGGGAGGAAATACGCAGTATTTT. Amino acids: CSVVGGGNTQYF.

This chain connects TRBV29-1 to TRBJ1-4; D remains ambiguous. From germline, CDR1 is SQVTM and CDR2 ANQGSEA. Trimming removed 4 bases from V and 3 bases from J, with 9 bases in between. This CDR3 has 13 residues. CDR3 DNA sequence: TGCAGCGTTGGAGGGAGGTCTAATGAAAAACTGTTTTTT. It yields the protein CSVGGRSNEKLFF.

This clone was counted between two and nine times. The rearrangement uses TRBV5-6 and TRBJ2-7; no clear D gene. The germline CDR1 and CDR2 sequences are SGHDT and YYEEEE. This CDR3 has 14 residues. Trimming left V 0 bases short and J 1 base short, with 8 bases between. The CDR3 spells CASSLVGRSYEQYF. Written as DNA, the CDR3 is TGTGCCAGCAGCTTGGTCGGCAGGTCCTACGAGCAGTACTTC.

This clone was seen a few times. The chain joins TRBV5-4 to TRBJ2-5; 14 bases agree with TRBD2. The trim removed 4 bases at V and 4 bases at J, leaving 9 bases unmatched. There are 17 residues in the CDR3. Germline loops: CDR1 SGHNT, CDR2 YYREEE (reference sequence). CDR3 loop: CASSPSAGTSGRETQYF. As DNA, the CDR3 is TGTGCCAGCAGCCCCTCCGCCGGGACTAGCGGGAGAGAGACCCAGTACTTC.

This clone was counted only a few times. J is TRBJ2-3 and V is TRBV10-3; TRBD2 is a possible D gene (6 bases). V was shortened by 10 bases and J by 4 bases, with 18 bases between the two germline ends. CDR3 size: 14 residues. In germline, CDR1 is ENHRY, CDR2 SYGVKD. CDR3 nucleotide sequence: TGTGCCAGCGGATTAGGAGGAGGGGCAGATACGCAGTATTTT. It translates to CASGLGGGADTQYF.

The chain combines TRBV27 with TRBJ2-3; no firm D call. The V and J ends lost 3 bases and 8 bases respectively, with 12 bases between them. CDR3 length: 13 residues. CDR1 is MNHEY, CDR2 SMNVEV, per germline (reference sequence). DNA for the CDR3: TGTGCCAGCAGTTTCAATCCCTCTGGTACGCAGTATTTT. It specifies CASSFNPSGTQYF.

This clone was seen only once. Other DNA sequences in the sample encode the same CDR3. The V gene is TRBV7-2, the J gene TRBJ2-7; 8 bases line up with TRBD2. Germline-derived CDR1 and CDR2 are SGHTA and FQGNSA. The CDR3 is 15 residues long. V dropped 4 bases and J dropped 0; count of bases not matched to a gene: 5. CDR3 loop: CASSSLAGLSYEQYF. The CDR3 coding sequence is TGTGCCAGCAGCTCGTTAGCGGGACTCTCCTACGAGCAGTACTTC. Supplemented by reference TRBV7-2 and TRBJ2-7, the full variable domain reads GAGVSQSPSNKVTEKGKDVELRCDPISGHTALYWYRQSLGQGLEFLIYFQGNSAPDKSGLPSDRFSAERTGGSVSTLTIQRTQQEDSAVYLCASSSLAGLSYEQYFGPGTRLTVT.

For this clone: Other DNA sequences from this sample encode an identical CDR3 as well. The gene calls are TRBV7-2 and TRBJ2-3; tentatively, D is TRBD2 (6 bases). In germline, CDR1 is SGHTA, CDR2 FQGNSA. V was trimmed by 2 bases and J by 6 bases, leaving 6 bases between them. The CDR3 totals 12 residues. CDR3 region: CASSLLADTQYF. CDR3 DNA: TGTGCCAGCAGCTTACTAGCGGATACGCAGTATTTT.

This clone was found a few times. This chain joins TRBV7-9 and TRBJ2-1; D perhaps matches TRBD2 (5 bases). Trimming left V 3 bases short and J 4 bases short, with 19 bases between. This CDR3 contains 17 residues. The germline gives CDR1 SEHNR, CDR2 FQNEAQ (reference sequence). The CDR3: CASSFHGSGDLYNEQFF. The CDR3, as DNA: TGTGCCAGCAGCTTCCACGGAAGCGGAGATTTGTACAATGAGCAGTTCTTC.

V is TRBV29-1 and J is TRBJ2-3; D is unclear. The germline V gene has CDR1 SQVTM and CDR2 ANQGSEA. CDR3 length: 12 residues. Trimming pared 7 bases from V and 6 bases from J, leaving 14 bases between. CDR3 DNA sequence: TGCAGCGCCAACACCCCCGCCGATACGCAGTATTTT. It is translated as CSANTPADTQYF.

V and J are TRBV5-1 and TRBJ2-1; TRBD2 aligns across 9 bases. Germline loops: CDR1 SGHRS, CDR2 YFSETQ. CDR3 length: 14 residues. Trimming at V came to 4 bases and at J to 8 bases, leaving 7 bases not matched to a gene. In DNA form, the CDR3 reads TGCGCCAGCAGCACCTCTTTAGCGGGAGATGAGCAGTTCTTC. Translation gives CASSTSLAGDEQFF.

V and J are TRBV6-5 and TRBJ1-5; 7 positions agree with TRBD1. Germline values: CDR1 MNHEY, CDR2 SVGAGI. This CDR3 region has 13 residues. After removal of 8 bases from V and 1 base from J, the junction contained 2 bases not matched to a gene. The CDR3 protein is CASAQGSNQPQHF. Written as DNA, the CDR3 is TGTGCCAGCGCACAGGGGAGCAATCAGCCCCAGCATTTT.

The genes are TRBV7-9 and TRBJ1-1, with unresolved D. The germline V gene has CDR1 SEHNR and CDR2 FQNEAQ (reference sequence). Trimming removed 0 bases from V and 3 bases from J, with 11 bases in between. CDR3 size: 15 residues. The CDR3 region is CASSLAEGGDTEAFF. In DNA form, the CDR3 reads TGTGCCAGCAGCTTAGCGGAGGGAGGCGACACTGAAGCTTTCTTT.

The CDR3 DNA is TGCAGCGTTGGCCATGACAGTTACAATGAGCAGTTCTTC. Translation: CSVGHDSYNEQFF. The chain recombines TRBV29-1 with TRBJ2-1, with D possibly matching TRBD1 (5 bases). V dropped 4 bases and J dropped 4 bases, with 11 bases sitting between them. The CDR3 has 13 amino acids. Germline V gives CDR1 SQVTM, CDR2 ANQGSEA.

This clone has a handful of counts. J is TRBJ1-6 and V is TRBV30; no reliable D call. Trimming stripped 0 bases from V and 3 bases from J, with 9 bases between. CDR1 GTSNPN and CDR2 SVGIG come from the germline V gene (reference sequence). The CDR3 is 15 residues long. CDR3 sequence: CAWSVFGSYNSPLHF. DNA of the CDR3: TGTGCCTGGAGTGTCTTCGGCAGCTATAATTCACCCCTCCACTTT. Together with reference TRBV30 and TRBJ1-6, the CDR3 gives the full variable domain: SQTIHQWPATLVQPVGSPLSLECTVEGTSNPNLYWYRQAAGRGLQLLFYSVGIGQISSEVPQNLSASRPQDRQFILSSKKLLLSDSGFYLCAWSVFGSYNSPLHFGNGTRLTVT.

This clone is a singleton in its sample. This chain uses TRBV4-1 with TRBJ2-1; maybe TRBD2 (5 bases). The CDR3 loop spans 16 amino acids. The V gene lost 1 base and the J gene lost 6 bases, with 16 bases spanning the gap. Germline CDR1 reads MGHRA; CDR2 reads YSYEKL. The CDR3 DNA follows: TGCGCCAGCAGCCAAGCGAGTGGACGAGGGATCAATGAGCAGTTCTTC. It is translated as CASSQASGRGINEQFF.

About this clone: Other DNA variants within this sample encode the same CDR3. The chain carries TRBV30 and TRBJ2-7; 7 bases fit TRBD1. Germline V gene lookup returns CDR1 GTSNPN and CDR2 SVGIG (reference sequence). This CDR3 comprises 12 residues. V lost 3 bases and J lost 4; bases outside the gene matches: 3. CDR3 protein: CAWSEQGYEQYF. In DNA, the CDR3 is TGTGCCTGGAGCGAACAGGGGTACGAGCAGTACTTC. Full variable domain (rest looked up from reference TRBV30 and TRBJ2-7): SQTIHQWPATLVQPVGSPLSLECTVEGTSNPNLYWYRQAAGRGLQLLFYSVGIGQISSEVPQNLSASRPQDRQFILSSKKLLLSDSGFYLCAWSEQGYEQYFGPGTRLTVT.

The chain joins TRBV2 to TRBJ1-5; D gene unclear. This CDR3 has 15 amino acids. With 3 bases removed from V and 2 bases from J, the gap between germline ends came to 11 bases. Germline CDR1 SNHLY, CDR2 FYNNEI. Written as DNA, the CDR3 is TGTGCCAGCAGTGAGGAAGGAATCGGCAATCAGCCCCAGCATTTT. It yields the protein CASSEEGIGNQPQHF.

This clone was detected only a few times. The rearrangement joins TRBV7-2 to TRBJ2-1, with D unclear. CDR1 SGHTA and CDR2 FQGNSA come from the germline V gene. V lost 2 bases, J lost 6 bases, and 11 bases lay in between. This CDR3 has 14 residues. CDR3 sequence: CASSLMSSSNEQFF. CDR3 DNA sequence: TGTGCCAGCAGCTTAATGTCTAGTTCCAATGAGCAGTTCTTC.

This chain links TRBV6-1 with TRBJ2-7; 7 bases align to TRBD1. Germline V CDR1 and CDR2: MNHNS, SASEGT. J gave up 1 base and V 3 bases, and 6 bases lay outside the gene matches. This CDR3 contains 15 residues. CDR3 loop: CASSDRTGWSYEQYF. The CDR3 DNA reads as TGTGCCAGCAGTGACCGGACAGGTTGGTCCTACGAGCAGTACTTC.

Here the CDR3 DNA reads TGTGCCAGCAGCTTACTACGGGGCAGGGGAACAGATACGCAGTATTTT. The encoded protein is CASSLLRGRGTDTQYF. The V call is TRBV7-2, the J call TRBJ2-3; possibly TRBD1 for D (6 bases). The CDR3 totals 16 residues. V was shortened by 2 bases and J by 3 bases, with 15 bases between the two germline ends. CDR1 and CDR2 from the germline V gene are SGHTA and FQGNSA.

This chain joins TRBV4-2 and TRBJ1-2, with D hard to call. Looked up from germline, CDR1 is LGHNA and CDR2 is YNFKEQ. Trimming stripped 0 bases from V and 2 bases from J, with 7 bases between. The CDR3 spans 14 residues. In nucleotides, the CDR3 is TGTGCCAGCAGCCAAGAGGGGATAAACTATGGCTACACCTTC. Amino acid sequence: CASSQEGINYGYTF.

This sequence joins TRBV15 and TRBJ2-6; 11 bases are shared with TRBD2. V trimming: 1 base; J trimming: 1 base; junction bases outside the gene matches: 3. CDR3 length: 18 residues. In germline, CDR1 is LNHNV, CDR2 YYDKDF (reference sequence). The CDR3 region has the DNA TGTGCCACCAGCAGAGGGGGACTAGCGGCGTCTGGGGCCAACGTCCTGACTTTC. It translates to CATSRGGLAASGANVLTF.

The table lists this clone with many counts. The chain recombines TRBV6-1 with TRBJ2-3; D is perhaps TRBD2 (6 bases). The germline V gene encodes CDR1 MNHNS and CDR2 SASEGT. The V gene lost 6 bases and the J gene lost 0 bases, with 7 bases spanning the gap. There are 13 residues in the CDR3. This CDR3 reads CASREGSTDTQYF. For the CDR3, the DNA is TGTGCCAGCAGGGAGGGTAGCACAGATACGCAGTATTTT.

This clone was observed a few times. The chain couples TRBV5-6 to TRBJ2-1; D gene unclear. This CDR3 contains 12 residues. CDR1 is SGHDT and CDR2 is YYEEEE in the germline V gene. V lost 4 bases and J 4 bases, leaving 6 bases between the germline ends. CDR3 protein: CASSRRYNEQFF. As DNA, the CDR3 is TGTGCCAGCAGCCGGCGGTACAATGAGCAGTTCTTC.

Comments on this clone: Other DNA sequences within the sample encode an identical CDR3. The chain recombines TRBV5-1 with TRBJ2-3; no clear D gene. Trimming cost V 0 bases and J 0 bases, with 8 bases left between them. This CDR3 is 15 amino acids long. CDR1 is SGHRS and CDR2 is YFSETQ in the germline V gene. The CDR3 sequence: CASSLALSSTDTQYF. Here the CDR3 DNA reads TGCGCCAGCAGCTTGGCCCTGTCTAGCACAGATACGCAGTATTTT.